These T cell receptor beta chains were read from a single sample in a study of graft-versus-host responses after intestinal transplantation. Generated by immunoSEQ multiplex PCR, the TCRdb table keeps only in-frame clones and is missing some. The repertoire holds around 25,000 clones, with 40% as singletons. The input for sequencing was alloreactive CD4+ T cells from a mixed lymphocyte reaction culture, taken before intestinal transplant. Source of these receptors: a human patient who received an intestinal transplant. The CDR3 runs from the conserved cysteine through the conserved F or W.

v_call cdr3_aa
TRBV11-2 CASSVIYGTDYGYTF
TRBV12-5 CASGLRTRSHGYTF
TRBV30 CAWSVHKTPSYGYTF
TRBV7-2 CASSLDIRNYEQYF
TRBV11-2 CASSFTRGVVGQPQHF
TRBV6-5 CASTQRVNTGELFF
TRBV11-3 CASSLLDTQYF
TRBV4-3 CASSQGLKLAGGRRNTDTQYF
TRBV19 CASNSGLYQETQYF
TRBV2 CASSNYGGAGETQYF
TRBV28 CASSPWTSAAYEQYF
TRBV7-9 CASSQGTSGRAWQYF
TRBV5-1 CASSSEAANEAFF
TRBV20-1 CSGGNYGYTF
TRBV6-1 CAVWTGIGSYGYTF
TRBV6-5 CASSSGQGVGAFF
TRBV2 CASRQTGDYSGYTF
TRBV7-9 CASSLEGSGTDTQYF
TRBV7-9 CASSPTSFYGYTF
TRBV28 CASILGGRLPGELFF
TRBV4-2 CASSHGTSGDTDTQYF
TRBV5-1 CASSPGGLAGVVGELFF
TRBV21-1 CASSIKKGTSAAYEQYF
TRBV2 CASSVIRFSYEQYF
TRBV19 CASSSGTPGTEAFF
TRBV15 CATSRGGRGRYSGNTIYF
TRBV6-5 CASKTGGVSYEQYF
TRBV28 CASSSPSGQGFYEQYF
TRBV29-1 CSVGAWGVYNEQFF